Given below is one T cell receptor beta chain in context. Its recognized antigen is unknown. No base quality information exists; no much larger clone differs at one position. This sample was included in a study of CD8 T cells in Susac syndrome (dated by TCRdb to the late 2010s). About the study as a whole: The study used repertoire sequencing to test whether antigen drove CD8+ T cell activation and differentiation in Susac syndrome. The research as a whole found: The number of individuals in the TCR sequencing and HLA analysis was acknowledged as relatively small.

Peripheral blood CD8+ and CD4+ T cells from healthy donors, Susac syndrome patients and multiple sclerosis patients were profiled using high-throughput TCR beta sequencing. The multiple sclerosis controls were treatment-naive patients whose relapsing-remitting disease, either stable or active, fulfilled the revised McDonald criteria. CD8+ TEMRA cells were enriched by FACS, while bulk CD8+ and CD4+ T cells were purified by magnetic negative isolation. Blood was collected in EDTA tubes and processed within 24 hours, with PBMCs isolated through density gradient centrifugation. PBMCs intended for TCR sequencing were frozen in liquid nitrogen and were later thawed in a 37 degrees C water bath. The sorted or isolated CD4+, CD8+ and CD8+ TEMRA cells had a purity of 90% or higher. The CDR1 and CDR2 encoded by the germline V gene (reference sequence) are GTSNPN and SVGIG. The CDR3 sequence holds 14 residues, the cysteine and phenylalanine included. Only the CDR3 region is kept as DNA, spanning 42 bases read in frame from base 1. Deletion took 4 bases off V and 2 bases off J, with a span of 14 bases between the germline ends.

RNA was extracted with the RNeasy kit and 0.5 to 1 ug was reverse transcribed using random hexamers. The immunoSEQ multiplex PCR assay, covering 54 Vbeta and 13 Jbeta segments, was used to amplify TCR beta CDR3 regions. PCR amplification bias was corrected using a synthetic template baseline for primer optimization and computational correction. Per the source publication's procedure: Reads were assigned to V, D and J genes according to IMGT and analyzed in immunoSEQ Analyzer, with only productive sequences retained. Clonality was computed as one minus Shannon entropy normalized by log2 of the number of productive unique sequences. For each patient and control, public and private clones were evaluated within the 100 most prevalent clones. A clone was defined as Susac-specific if it was absent from the healthy and MS cohorts, from about 1,100 published viral clones and from other ImmuneACCESS disease sequences. TCRdb itself trimmed the public reads at Q25 with fastp, ran MiXCR and retained productive beta chains. Duplicate CDR3 protein sequences are folded into a single record with the most common DNA and genes. For this entry, the V and J calls and clone size follow TCRdb and not the study's own pipeline. The sample table holds a few hundred thousand distinct CDR3 sequences, of which around 90% were seen once. The ten most abundant clones make up about 0.063% of the sample.

The sample comprised CD4+ T cells from PBMCs. The clonotype was recovered from a human donor with multiple sclerosis. The V gene is TRBV30 and the J gene is TRBJ2-5; a weak D assignment points to TRBD2 (7 bases agree). The nucleotide sequence reads as follows: TGTGCCTGGACTTGGGGGGGCACGCAAGAGACCCAGTACTTC. The resulting protein is CAWTWGGTQETQYF. The variable domain in full, with residues beyond the CDR3 obtained from the reference TRBV30 and TRBJ2-5 genes, is SQTIHQWPATLVQPVGSPLSLECTVEGTSNPNLYWYRQAAGRGLQLLFYSVGIGQISSEVPQNLSASRPQDRQFILSSKKLLLSDSGFYLCAWTWGGTQETQYFGPGTRLLVL.